This paragraph covers one T cell receptor (beta chain) sequence. In its sample, this clone was seen once. This clone's antigen is unknown. No base-level quality is on record; no much larger clone is a single base apart. The library was produced with the immunoSEQ multiplex PCR assay. TCR beta CDR3 sequencing was performed on DNA from the cultured, isolated CD4+ T cells. In the source study's methods: Non-productive TCR sequences were removed, reads were trimmed to the CDR3 region, and CDR3s of at least 7 amino acids were retained. The MANAFEST web app was used to pick out antigen-specific clonotypes by comparing their expansion in peptide wells with that in reference cultures. For clones to be considered positive, expansion at FDR<0.05 versus reference and all other wells, an odds ratio above 5, and a frequency above 0.1% in two replicate wells were required. A clonotype was called cross-reactive if it was significantly expanded both in SARS-CoV-2 spike wells and in at least one common cold coronavirus spike condition. CDR3 similarity was assessed by Levenshtein distance with the stringdist R package, and unrooted trees were built with ape in R 3.6.1. What TCRdb holds here is the immuneACCESS table cut down to in-frame rearrangements. Part of the clones is not present; checked against another copy, under half of the missing clones reflect an unresolved V gene, and the others are unexplained. The V and J calls and the clone size are those of that table, but D and trimming were determined from the DNA. This sample has about 45,000 clones in its table, and roughly four fifths of those were observed once. Together, the top ten hold roughly 29% of the sample.

This entry comes from a study of vaccination effects on CD4 cells after COVID-19 (dated by TCRdb to the early 2020s). For context, the study as a whole: Each participant received two doses of an mRNA SARS-CoV-2 vaccine, either BNT162b2 or mRNA-1273. Cultures from other donors in the study were sequenced using the Oncomine TCR Beta short-read assay on an Illumina iSeq 100. Pre-vaccine samples were collected from a couple of convalescent patients 16 days and one week before the first dose, corresponding to 142 and 148 days after COVID-19 diagnosis. In both COVID-19 convalescent patients and infection-naive vaccine recipients, the study compared SARS-CoV-2 spike-specific CD4+ TCR repertoires from before mRNA vaccination with those from after it. Altogether, about 10 COVID-19 convalescent patients and a few SARS-CoV-2-naive healthy vaccine recipients made up the full study. General findings and caveats noted by the study authors: Marked clonal contraction was observed in both infection-induced and vaccine-induced clones at late post-vaccination timepoints, consistent with waning T cell responses. The study was limited by a small number of convalescent patients and lacked early post-infection timepoints. For convalescent patients, new clones induced by the vaccine made up most of the post-vaccine spike-reactive repertoire, and these new clones were largely distinct from the clones induced by infection.

Taken from the germline V gene, the CDR1 and CDR2 loops are SGDLS and YYNGEE. The CDR3 spans 14 residues, from the cysteine through the phenylalanine. Only CDR3 DNA is held: 42 bases, read in frame from base 1. The trim is 1 base for V and 12 bases for J, with a gap of 17 bases between the germline ends. In the ViraFEST assay, PBMC were stimulated with viral peptide pools, and TCR sequencing was then used to find antigen-specific CD4+ T cell clonotypes based on their expansion. After less than eleven days of culture, CD4+ T cells were isolated with the EasySep CD4+ T cell isolation kit. PCR-confirmed SARS-CoV-2 infection had occurred in convalescent patients between March and December 2020, before the Alpha, Beta and Delta variants emerged in the United States. Each well held some 1.9 million PBMC cultured in IMDM containing roughly 5% human AB serum, roughly 9.6 IU/ml IL-2 and gentamicin, along with roughly 10 ug/ml peptides. Half of the culture medium was replaced with fresh IL-2-containing medium on days 3 and 7. Unless otherwise noted, each peptide stimulation condition was cultured in triplicate wells. PBMC were separated from whole blood using Ficoll-Paque Plus gradient centrifugation and were then either cryopreserved at -140C or used fresh. Genomic DNA was extracted from cultured CD4+ T cells with the QIAamp micro DNA kit.

The clonotype originates from a human donor who had a prior SARS-CoV-2 infection. The sequencing here drew on CD4+ T cells from PBMCs cultured with a peptide pool, taken before COVID-19 vaccination. The chain couples TRBV9 to TRBJ2-1, with TRBD2 tentatively as D gene (5 bases match). The DNA is TGTGCCAGCAGCGTATCGGACTTCTTCAGTGGGCAGTTCTTC. Protein translation: CASSVSDFFSGQFF.